The entry that follows covers one T cell receptor (beta chain) sequence. Its antigen remains unknown. CDR1 and CDR2 (germline): MGHRA, YSYEKL. The V gene end was trimmed by 5 bases and the J gene end by 7 bases; junction bases not matched to a gene: 17. The CDR3 length is 17 residues. This entry is derived from a study of tumor and adjacent non-tumor tissue in lung cancer. The overall study: Samples averaged about 4.3 million productive TCRbeta reads each. Findings and limits, study-wide: Tumor repertoires had a smaller top 100 clone share than normal lung. Compared with tumor, normal lung showed significantly lower TCR diversity.

The library came from three nested PCR rounds adapted from ARM-PCR protocols. Using its own MiXCR run on the multiplex PCR reads, TCRdb lists one record per CDR3 protein. The profile covers 90,000 to 100,000 distinct CDR3 sequences, with 75% to 85% appearing a single time and 30% taken by the ten largest. The template was RNA from unsorted bulk tissue. This non-tumor lung sample came from over 3 cm beyond the tumor edge. Donors were chemotherapy-naive, newly diagnosed lung cancer surgical patients in China, August–late 2014. The gene calls are TRBV4-1 and TRBJ1-5; 7 bases agree with TRBD1. The sequence came from a man between 60 and 75 years old with small cell lung cancer. Sequenced material: distant non-tumor lung tissue. The CDR3 is CASSKARLDRLGQPQHF. CDR3 DNA: TGCGCCAGCAGCAAAGCCCGTTTGGACAGGTTAGGGCAGCCCCAGCATTTT.